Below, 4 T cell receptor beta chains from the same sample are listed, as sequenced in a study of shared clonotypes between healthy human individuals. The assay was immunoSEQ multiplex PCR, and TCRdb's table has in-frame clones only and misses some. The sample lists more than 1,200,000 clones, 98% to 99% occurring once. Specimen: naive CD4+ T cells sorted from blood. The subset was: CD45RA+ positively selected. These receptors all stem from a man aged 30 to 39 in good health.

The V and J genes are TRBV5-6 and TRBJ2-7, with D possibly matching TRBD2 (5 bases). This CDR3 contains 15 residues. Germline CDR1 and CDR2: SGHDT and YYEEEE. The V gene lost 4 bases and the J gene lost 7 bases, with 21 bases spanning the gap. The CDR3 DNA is TGTGCCAGCAGCCCGGACCGTGGTTCTCGAGGGGAGCAGTACTTC. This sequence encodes CASSPDRGSRGEQYF.

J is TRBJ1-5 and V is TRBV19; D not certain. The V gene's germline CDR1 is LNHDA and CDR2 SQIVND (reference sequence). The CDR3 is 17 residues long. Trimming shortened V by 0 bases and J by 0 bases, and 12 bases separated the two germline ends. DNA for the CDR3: TGTGCCAGTAGTATAGATAGAGTCCCATATAGCAATCAGCCCCAGCATTTT. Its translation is CASSIDRVPYSNQPQHF.

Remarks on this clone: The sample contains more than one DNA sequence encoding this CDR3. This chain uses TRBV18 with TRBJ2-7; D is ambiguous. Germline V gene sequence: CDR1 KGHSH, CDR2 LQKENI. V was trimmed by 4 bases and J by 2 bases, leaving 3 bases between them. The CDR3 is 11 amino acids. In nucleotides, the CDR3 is TGTGCCAGCTCACTCCCCTACGAGCAGTACTTC. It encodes CASSLPYEQYF.

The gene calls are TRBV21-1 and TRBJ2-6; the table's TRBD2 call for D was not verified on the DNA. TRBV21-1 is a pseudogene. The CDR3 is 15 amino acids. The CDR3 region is CASSPRGAGANVLTF. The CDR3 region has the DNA TGTGCCAGCAGCCCTCGGGGTGCTGGGGCCAACGTCCTGACTTTC.